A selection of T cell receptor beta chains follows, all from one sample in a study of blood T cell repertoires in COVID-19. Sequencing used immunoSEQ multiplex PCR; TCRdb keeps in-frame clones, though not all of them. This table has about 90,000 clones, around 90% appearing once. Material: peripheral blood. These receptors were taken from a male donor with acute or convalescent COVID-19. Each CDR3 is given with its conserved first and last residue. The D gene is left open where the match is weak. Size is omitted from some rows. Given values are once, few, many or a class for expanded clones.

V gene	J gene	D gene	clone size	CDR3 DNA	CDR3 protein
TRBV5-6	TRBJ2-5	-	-	TGTGCCAGCAGCTCTAGGGAGACCCAGTACTTC	CASSSRETQYF
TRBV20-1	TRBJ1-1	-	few	TGCAGTGCCCCCGGGATGACTGAAGCTTTCTTT	CSAPGMTEAFF
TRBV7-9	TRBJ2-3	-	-	TGTGCCAGCAGCTTGTCGGTCGGGAGAACAGATACGCAGTATTTT	CASSLSVGRTDTQYF
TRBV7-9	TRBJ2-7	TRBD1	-	TGTGCCAGCAGCTCCTACAGGGGGTTCTACGAGCAGTACTTC	CASSSYRGFYEQYF
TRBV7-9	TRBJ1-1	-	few	TGTGCCAGCAGCAAATCGGGGAACACTGAAGCTTTCTTT	CASSKSGNTEAFF
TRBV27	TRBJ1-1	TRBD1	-	TGTGCCAGCAGTTCCGACAGGGAAGTGGCTGAAGCTTTCTTT	CASSSDREVAEAFF
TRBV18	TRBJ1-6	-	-	TGTGCCAGCTCACCTCTGGACATCTCCTATAATTCACCCCTCCACTTT	CASSPLDISYNSPLHF
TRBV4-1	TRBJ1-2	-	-	TGCGCCAGCAGCCAAGAGGGTCTAGCGCCCGGGAGTGGCTACACCTTC	CASSQEGLAPGSGYTF
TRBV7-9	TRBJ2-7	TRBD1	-	TGTGCCAGCAGCTTCACCGGGACAGGGATGAACGAGCAGTACTTC	CASSFTGTGMNEQYF
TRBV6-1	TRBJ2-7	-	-	TGTGCCAGCAGTGAGGGCACCTACGAGCAGTACTTC	CASSEGTYEQYF
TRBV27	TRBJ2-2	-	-	TGTGCCAGCAGAGATAGGACAGCGAACACCGGGGAGCTGTTTTTT	CASRDRTANTGELFF
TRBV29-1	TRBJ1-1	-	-	TGCAGCGTTGATTGGGGGGTACGGAACACTGAAGCTTTCTTT	CSVDWGVRNTEAFF
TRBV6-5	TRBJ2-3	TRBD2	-	TGTGCCAGCAGTTACCTGGTAGCGGGGTATAAGGATACGCAGTATTTT	CASSYLVAGYKDTQYF
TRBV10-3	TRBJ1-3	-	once	TGTGCCACCAGGACAGATTTAGGAAACACCATATATTTT	CATRTDLGNTIYF
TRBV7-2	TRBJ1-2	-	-	TGTGCCAGCAGCTCGGACAGACCCAGAGGCAGCTACACCTTC	CASSSDRPRGSYTF
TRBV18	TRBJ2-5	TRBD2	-	TGTGCCAGCTCACCCATGACTAGCGGGGCGGAGACCCAGTACTTC	CASSPMTSGAETQYF
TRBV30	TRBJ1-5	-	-	TGTGCCTGGAGCGAACAAAATCAGCCCCAGCATTTT	CAWSEQNQPQHF
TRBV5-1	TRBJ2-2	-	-	TGCGCCAGCAGGGGTAGGGGAAGGAACACCGGGGAGCTGTTTTTT	CASRGRGRNTGELFF
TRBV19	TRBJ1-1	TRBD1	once	TGTGCCAGTAGAGACGGACAGGACTCCACTGAAGCTTTCTTT	CASRDGQDSTEAFF
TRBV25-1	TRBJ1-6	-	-	TGTGCCAGCAGTGTGGGAGGGTCACCCCTCCACTTT	CASSVGGSPLHF
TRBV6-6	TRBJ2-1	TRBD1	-	TGTGCCAGCAGTTACGGCCCCGGGGACAGGGGGGACCTCTTC	CASSYGPGDRGDLF
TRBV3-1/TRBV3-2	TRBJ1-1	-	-	TGTGCCAGCAGCCATGGCCCCACGAACACTGAAGCTTTCTTT	CASSHGPTNTEAFF
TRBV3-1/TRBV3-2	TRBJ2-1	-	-	TGTGCCAGCAGCCAAGGCGGTAGCGTTGGGGAGCAGTTCTTC	CASSQGGSVGEQFF
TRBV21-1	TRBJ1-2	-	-	TGTGCCAGCGGGGCTGGGTTCCTAGCTAACTATGGCTACACCTTC	CASGAGFLANYGYTF
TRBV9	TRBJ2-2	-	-	TGTGCCAGCAGCGTAGGATCGGCGGCCGGGGAGCTGTTTTTT	CASSVGSAAGELFF
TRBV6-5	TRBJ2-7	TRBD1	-	TGTGCCAGCAGTTACTCCAGACAGGGGCTTGCCTACGAGCAGTACTTC	CASSYSRQGLAYEQYF
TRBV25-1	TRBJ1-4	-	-	TGTGCCAGCAGTGAAGGGCTGCCGGATGAAAAACTGTTTTTT	CASSEGLPDEKLFF
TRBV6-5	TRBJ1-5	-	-	TGTGCCAGCAGTTACGTGGGCCAGCCCCAGCATTTT	CASSYVGQPQHF
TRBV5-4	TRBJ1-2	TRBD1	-	TGTGCCAGCAGCCCCGGACAGGGGTTTTCCTATGGCTACACCTTC	CASSPGQGFSYGYTF
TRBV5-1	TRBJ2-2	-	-	TGCGCCAGCAGCTTGGAGACTAGTAACACCGGGGAGCTGTTTTTT	CASSLETSNTGELFF
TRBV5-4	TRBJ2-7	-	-	TGTGCCAGCAGCGCTAACCGCGGGGCTCGCGAGTACTTC	CASSANRGAREYF
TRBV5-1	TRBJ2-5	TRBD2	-	TGCGCCAGCCGACCGTTAGCGGGGGGGGGAGAGACCCAGTACTTC	CASRPLAGGGETQYF
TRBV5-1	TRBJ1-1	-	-	TGCGCCAGCAGGTCCGAACTCATGAACACTGAAGCTTTCTTT	CASRSELMNTEAFF
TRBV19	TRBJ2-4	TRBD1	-	TGTGCCAGTAGTGTCAGGGGGCCTGGAAACATTCAGTACTTC	CASSVRGPGNIQYF
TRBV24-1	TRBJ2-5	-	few	TGTGCCACCAGTGATTCTGGACAGAACCAAGAGACCCAGTACTTC	CATSDSGQNQETQYF
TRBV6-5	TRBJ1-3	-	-	TGTGCCAGCAGTACCGGGGCTGGAAACACCATATATTTT	CASSTGAGNTIYF
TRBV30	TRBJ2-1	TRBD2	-	TGTGCCTGGATACTAGCGGGGGGGCATTTTGAGCAGTTCTTC	CAWILAGGHFEQFF
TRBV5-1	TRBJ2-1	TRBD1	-	TGCGCCAGCAGTCCTGGGACAGGGTACAATGAGCAGTTCTTC	CASSPGTGYNEQFF
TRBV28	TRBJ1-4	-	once	TGTGCCAGCAGCATTCAGGGTAATGAAAAACTGTTTTTT	CASSIQGNEKLFF
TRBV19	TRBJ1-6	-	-	TGTGCCAGTAGTATAATAACGGGGGTCGAGGGCGATTCACCCCTCCACTTT	CASSIITGVEGDSPLHF
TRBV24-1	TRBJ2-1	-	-	TGTGCCACCAGTTTCAGGGATTCCCTCAATGAGCAGTTCTTC	CATSFRDSLNEQFF
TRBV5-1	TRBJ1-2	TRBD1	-	TGCGCCAGCAGCTTGGAGGGGACAGGATTCTTCTATGGCTACACCTTC	CASSLEGTGFFYGYTF
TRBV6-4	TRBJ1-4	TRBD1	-	TGTGCCAGCAGTGACTCCGGGACAGGAAATGAAAAACTGTTTTTT	CASSDSGTGNEKLFF
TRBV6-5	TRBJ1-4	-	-	TGTGCCCTCGGGGGTCAGGTTAATGAAAAACTGTTTTTT	CALGGQVNEKLFF
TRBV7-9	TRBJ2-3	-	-	TGTGCCAGCAGCGATTTTTTGAGGGATACGCAGTATTTT	CASSDFLRDTQYF
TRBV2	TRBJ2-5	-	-	TGTGCCAGCAGTGAGGAGGGGAAAGAGACCCAGTACTTC	CASSEEGKETQYF
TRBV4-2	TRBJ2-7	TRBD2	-	TGTGCCAGCAGCCAAGATAGCGGGGGGGGCTACGAGCAGTACTTC	CASSQDSGGGYEQYF
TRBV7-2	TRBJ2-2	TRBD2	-	TGTGCCAGCAGCTTAGCCTGGCGGGGGGGCCGTGCCGGGGAGCTGTTTTTT	CASSLAWRGGRAGELFF
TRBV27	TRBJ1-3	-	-	TGTGCCAGCAGTTTAGGAGGGGGGGATGGAAACACCATATATTTT	CASSLGGGDGNTIYF
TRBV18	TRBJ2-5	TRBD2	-	TGTGCCAGCTCACCATATGAAGCGGGGAAAGAGACCCAGTACTTC	CASSPYEAGKETQYF
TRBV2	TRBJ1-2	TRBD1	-	TGTGCCAGCAGTCTACGGGACAGGGGCCTTTCTAACTATGGCTACACCTTC	CASSLRDRGLSNYGYTF
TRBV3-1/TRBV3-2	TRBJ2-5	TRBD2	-	TGTGCCAGCAGACGGACTAGCGGGGAGGCAGGGGAGACCCAGTACTTC	CASRRTSGEAGETQYF
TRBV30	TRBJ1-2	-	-	TGTGCCTGGACGCCCCAACAGGGAAGGCTTTCTGGCTACACCTTC	CAWTPQQGRLSGYTF
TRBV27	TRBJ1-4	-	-	TGTGCCAGCACCCGAAGCTCGGGAGGGGAAAAACTGTTTTTT	CASTRSSGGEKLFF
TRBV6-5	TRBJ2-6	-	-	TGTGCCAGCAGTTATTCCTCAGGGACTGGGGCCAACGTCCTGACTTTC	CASSYSSGTGANVLTF
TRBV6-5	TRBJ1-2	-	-	TGTGCCAGGTCCGTTGGTGAGGGCTATGGCTACACCTTC	CARSVGEGYGYTF
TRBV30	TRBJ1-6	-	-	TGTGCCTGGAGAAGGGCAGGGGATGATTCACCCCTCCACTTT	CAWRRAGDDSPLHF